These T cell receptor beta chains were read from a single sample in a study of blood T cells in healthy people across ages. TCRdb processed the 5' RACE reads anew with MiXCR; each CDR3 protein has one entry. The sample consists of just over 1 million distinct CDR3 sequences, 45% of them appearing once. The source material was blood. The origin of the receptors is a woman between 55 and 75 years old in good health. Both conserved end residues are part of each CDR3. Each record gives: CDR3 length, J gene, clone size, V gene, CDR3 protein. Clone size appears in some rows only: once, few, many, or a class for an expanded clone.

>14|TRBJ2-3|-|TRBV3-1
CASSQVSHTDTQYF
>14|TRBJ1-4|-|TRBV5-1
CASGRGQGDEKLFF
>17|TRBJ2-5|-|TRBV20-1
CSARASWGGLHQETQYF
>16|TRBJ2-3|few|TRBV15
CATSRAGLAGLDTQYF
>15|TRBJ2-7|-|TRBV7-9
CAGSSLFKQGYGQYF
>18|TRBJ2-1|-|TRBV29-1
CSVDSVLVGTTSYNEQFF
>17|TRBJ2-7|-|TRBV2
CASSPLRDALLSYEQYF
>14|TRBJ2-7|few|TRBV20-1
CSARWGGSSYEQYF
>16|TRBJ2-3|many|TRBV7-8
CASSLGGRRGGDTQYF
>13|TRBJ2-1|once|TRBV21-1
CASSPGQGEEQFF
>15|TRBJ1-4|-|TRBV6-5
CASSRRLRIEEKLFF
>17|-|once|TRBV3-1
CASSQGPPQANQYEQYF
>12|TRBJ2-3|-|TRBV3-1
CASSQDWDTQYF
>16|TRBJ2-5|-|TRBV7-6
CASSFGTHLLGETQYF
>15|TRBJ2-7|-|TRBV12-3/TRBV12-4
CASSLVGYMGAEQYF
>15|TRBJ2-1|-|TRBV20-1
CSAHPSEGSYNEQFF
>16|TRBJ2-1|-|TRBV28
CASRGRGKVSYNEQFF
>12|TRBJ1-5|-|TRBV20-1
CSARAHNQPQHF
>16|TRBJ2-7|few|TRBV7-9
CASSSGGSGSLYEQYF
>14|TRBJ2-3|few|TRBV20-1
CSASYSSGTDTQYF
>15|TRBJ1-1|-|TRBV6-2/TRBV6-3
CASSYFQGLNTEAFF
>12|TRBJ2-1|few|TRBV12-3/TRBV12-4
CATVSEGNEQFF
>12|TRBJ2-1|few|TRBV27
CASSFFGREQFF
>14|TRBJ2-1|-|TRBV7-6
CASSFGPLLSEQFF
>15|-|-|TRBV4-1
CASRQDRDPVETQYF
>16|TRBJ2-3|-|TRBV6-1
CASSENPGRHTDTQYF
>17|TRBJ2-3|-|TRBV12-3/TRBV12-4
CASSIRDRVPEGDTQYF
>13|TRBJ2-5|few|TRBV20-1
CSAKNRDGETQYF
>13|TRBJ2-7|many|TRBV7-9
CASSLLAGGEQYF
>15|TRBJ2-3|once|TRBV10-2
CASSEGAEFADTQYF
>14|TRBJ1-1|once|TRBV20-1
CSARRRGIVTEAFF
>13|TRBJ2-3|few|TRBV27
CASSLSQGGTQYF
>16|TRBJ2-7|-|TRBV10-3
CAIRDTGLADSYEQYF
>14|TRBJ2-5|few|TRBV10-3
CAISSDRDQETQYF
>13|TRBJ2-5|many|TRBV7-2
CASSLVTYGTQYF
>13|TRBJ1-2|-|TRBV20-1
CSASYRGGYGYTF
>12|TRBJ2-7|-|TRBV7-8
CASSFLIYEQYF
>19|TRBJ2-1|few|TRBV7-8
CASSPRGLAFTSSYNEQFF
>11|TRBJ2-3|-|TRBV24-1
CATSEGTAQYF
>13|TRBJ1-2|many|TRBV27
CASSLLGAYGYTF
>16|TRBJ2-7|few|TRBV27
CASSSLSGRDSYEQYF
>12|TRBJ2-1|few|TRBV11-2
CASSLQLVKQFF
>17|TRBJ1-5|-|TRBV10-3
CAISESIGGLTNQPQHF
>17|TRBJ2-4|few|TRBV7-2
CASRRGNPGTPGNIQYF
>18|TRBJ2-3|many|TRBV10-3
CAISRVTSGTTTTDTQYF